The clone carrying this TCR beta chain showed up many times. This CDR3 has 14 amino acids. Germline CDR1 and CDR2: LNHNV and YYDKDF (reference sequence). With 8 bases removed from V and 0 bases from J, the gap between germline ends came to 14 bases. The sample originates from a study of regulatory T cells in long-lasting Graves disease. Study-wide context: Those with persistent Graves' disease had received antithyroid drugs for over 5 years with positive TSH receptor antibodies.

Specified time point: persistent/refractory GD, antithyroid drugs over 5 years with positive TRAb. From PBMCs, RNA was extracted and then used to make the TCR library. CDR3 regions were amplified by Arm-PCR using iRepertoire HTBI primers to build TCR beta libraries. TCRdb re-called the multiplex PCR reads through MiXCR, storing one row per CDR3 protein. The sample contains almost 350,000 distinct CDR3 sequences, less than 20% of which appear only once. The chain combines TRBV15 with TRBJ2-7; D assignment may be TRBD1 or TRBD2 (5 bases each). This receptor was taken from a female donor with Graves disease. The specimen was peripheral blood mononuclear cells (PBMCs), collected when the disease was refractory, from a patient treated with antithyroid drugs. DNA for the CDR3: TGTGCCACCGGCCTAGCAGGGAGCTCCTACGAGCAGTACTTC. Its protein is CATGLAGSSYEQYF.